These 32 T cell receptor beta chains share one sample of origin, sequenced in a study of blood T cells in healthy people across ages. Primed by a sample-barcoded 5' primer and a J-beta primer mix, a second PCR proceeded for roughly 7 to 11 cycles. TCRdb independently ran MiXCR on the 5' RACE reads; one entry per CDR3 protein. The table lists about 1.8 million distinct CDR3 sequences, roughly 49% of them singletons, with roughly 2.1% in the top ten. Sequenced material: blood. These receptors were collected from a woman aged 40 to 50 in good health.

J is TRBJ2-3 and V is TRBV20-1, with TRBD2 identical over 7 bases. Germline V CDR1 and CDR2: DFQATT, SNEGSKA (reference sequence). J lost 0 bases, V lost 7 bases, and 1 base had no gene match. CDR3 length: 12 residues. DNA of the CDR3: TGCAGTGGCGGGGGAAGCACAGATACGCAGTATTTT. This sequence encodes CSGGGSTDTQYF.

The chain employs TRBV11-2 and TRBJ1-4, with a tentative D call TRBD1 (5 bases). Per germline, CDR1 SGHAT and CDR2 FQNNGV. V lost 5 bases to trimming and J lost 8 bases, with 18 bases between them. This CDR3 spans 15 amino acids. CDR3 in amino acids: CASSATRTNREKLFF. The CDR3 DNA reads TGTGCCAGCAGCGCGACGAGGACAAACCGAGAAAAACTGTTTTTT. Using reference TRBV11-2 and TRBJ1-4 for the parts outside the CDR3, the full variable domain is EAGVAQSPRYKIIEKRQSVAFWCNPISGHATLYWYQQILGQGPKLLIQFQNNGVVDDSQLPKDRFSAERLKGVDSTLKIQPAKLEDSAVYLCASSATRTNREKLFFGSGTQLSVL.

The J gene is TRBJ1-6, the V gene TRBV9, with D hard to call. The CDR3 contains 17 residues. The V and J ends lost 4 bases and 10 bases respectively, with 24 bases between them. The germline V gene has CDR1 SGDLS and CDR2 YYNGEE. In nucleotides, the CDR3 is TGTGCCAGCAGCCCGCCTGGAGGAGAAGGGAGAGGATCACCCCTCCACTTT. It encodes CASSPPGGEGRGSPLHF.

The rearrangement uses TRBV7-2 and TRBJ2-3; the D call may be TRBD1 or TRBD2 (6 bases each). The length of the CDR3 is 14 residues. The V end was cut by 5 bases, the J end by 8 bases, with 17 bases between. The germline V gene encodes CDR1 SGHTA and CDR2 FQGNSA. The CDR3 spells CASSPIGGPGTQYF. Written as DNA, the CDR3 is TGTGCCAGCAGCCCCATAGGGGGGCCAGGTACGCAGTATTTT.

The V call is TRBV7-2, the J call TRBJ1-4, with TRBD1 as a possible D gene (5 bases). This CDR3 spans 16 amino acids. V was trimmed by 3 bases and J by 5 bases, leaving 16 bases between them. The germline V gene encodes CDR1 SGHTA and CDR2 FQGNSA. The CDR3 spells CASSFMTAPLNEKLFF. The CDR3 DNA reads TGTGCCAGCAGCTTCATGACAGCCCCGTTAAATGAAAAACTGTTTTTT. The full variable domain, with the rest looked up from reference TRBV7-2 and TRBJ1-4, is GAGVSQSPSNKVTEKGKDVELRCDPISGHTALYWYRQSLGQGLEFLIYFQGNSAPDKSGLPSDRFSAERTGGSVSTLTIQRTQQEDSAVYLCASSFMTAPLNEKLFFGSGTQLSVL.

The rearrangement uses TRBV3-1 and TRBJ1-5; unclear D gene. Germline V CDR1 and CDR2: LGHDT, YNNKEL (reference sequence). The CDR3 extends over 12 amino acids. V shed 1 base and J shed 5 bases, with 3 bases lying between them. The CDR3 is CASSQADQPQHF. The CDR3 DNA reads TGTGCCAGCAGCCAAGCCGATCAGCCCCAGCATTTT.

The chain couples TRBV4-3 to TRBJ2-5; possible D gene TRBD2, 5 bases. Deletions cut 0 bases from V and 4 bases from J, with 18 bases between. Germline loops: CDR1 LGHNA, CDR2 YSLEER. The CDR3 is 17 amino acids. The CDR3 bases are TGCGCCAGCAGCCAAGATCTCTTGGGATTAGGGAGAGAGACCCAGTACTTC. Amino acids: CASSQDLLGLGRETQYF.

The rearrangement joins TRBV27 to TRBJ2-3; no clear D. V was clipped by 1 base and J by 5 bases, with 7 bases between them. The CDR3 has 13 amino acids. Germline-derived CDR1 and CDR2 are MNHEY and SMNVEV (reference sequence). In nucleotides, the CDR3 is TGTGCCAGCAGTTTATTTCGCGGAGATACGCAGTATTTT. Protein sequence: CASSLFRGDTQYF.

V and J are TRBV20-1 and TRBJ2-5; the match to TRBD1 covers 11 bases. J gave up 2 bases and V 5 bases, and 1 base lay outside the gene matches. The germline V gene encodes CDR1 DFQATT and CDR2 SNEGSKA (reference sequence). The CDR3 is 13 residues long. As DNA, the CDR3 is TGCAGTGCTGGGGACAGGGGGCAAGAGACCCAGTACTTC. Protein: CSAGDRGQETQYF.

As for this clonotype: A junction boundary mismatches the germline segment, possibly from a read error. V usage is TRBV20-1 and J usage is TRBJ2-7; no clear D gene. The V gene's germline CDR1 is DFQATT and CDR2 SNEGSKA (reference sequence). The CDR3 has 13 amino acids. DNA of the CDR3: TGCAGTTCTAGTTACAGCTTTGCCTACGAGCAGTACTTC. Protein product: CSSSYSFAYEQYF.

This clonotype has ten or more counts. The CDR3 bases are TGTGCCAGCAGCTTAAGGGTCGATGAGCAGTTCTTC. Translation: CASSLRVDEQFF. This chain connects TRBV28 to TRBJ2-1, with D unclear. This CDR3 has 12 residues. Germline CDR1 is MDHEN and CDR2 is SYDVKM. Trimming removed 6 bases at V and 8 bases at J, with 11 bases between.

In DNA form, the CDR3 reads TGTGCCAGCAGCCAAATTACAGGGCTGGGCCAAGAGACCCAGTACTTC. This sequence encodes CASSQITGLGQETQYF. The chain links TRBV4-2 to TRBJ2-5; weak D call: TRBD1 (6 bases). Germline CDR1 and CDR2: LGHNA and YNFKEQ. V lost 2 bases, J lost 1 base, and 14 bases lay in between. The CDR3 consists of 16 residues.

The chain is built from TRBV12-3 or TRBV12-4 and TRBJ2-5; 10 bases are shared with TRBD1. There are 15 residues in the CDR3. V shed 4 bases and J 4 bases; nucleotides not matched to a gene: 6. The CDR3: CASSSQDRGRETQYF. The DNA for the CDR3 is TGTGCCAGCAGTTCACAGGACAGGGGGAGAGAGACCCAGTACTTC.

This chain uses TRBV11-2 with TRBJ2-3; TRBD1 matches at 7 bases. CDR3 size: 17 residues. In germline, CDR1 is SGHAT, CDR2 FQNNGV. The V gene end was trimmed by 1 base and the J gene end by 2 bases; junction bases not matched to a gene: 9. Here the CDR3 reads CASSLGPGTAVTDTQYF. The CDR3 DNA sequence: TGTGCCAGCAGCTTAGGCCCGGGGACAGCAGTCACAGATACGCAGTATTTT.

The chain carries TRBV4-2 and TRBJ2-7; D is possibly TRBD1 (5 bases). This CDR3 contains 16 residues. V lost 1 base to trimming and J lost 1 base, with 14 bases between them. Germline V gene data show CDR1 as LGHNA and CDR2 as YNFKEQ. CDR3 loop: CASSQAIGVTSYEQYF. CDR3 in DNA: TGTGCCAGCAGCCAAGCAATAGGGGTTACTTCCTACGAGCAGTACTTC.

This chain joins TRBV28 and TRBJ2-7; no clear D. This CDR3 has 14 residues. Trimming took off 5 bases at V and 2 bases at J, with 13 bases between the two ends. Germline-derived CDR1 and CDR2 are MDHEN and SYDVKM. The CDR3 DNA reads TGTGCCAGCAGTAGATTGGGCGTAACCTACGAGCAGTACTTC. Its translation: CASSRLGVTYEQYF.

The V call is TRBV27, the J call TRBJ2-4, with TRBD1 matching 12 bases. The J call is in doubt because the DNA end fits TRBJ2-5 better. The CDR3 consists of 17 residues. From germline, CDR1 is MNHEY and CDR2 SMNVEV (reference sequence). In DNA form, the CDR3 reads TGTGCCAGCAGCCGCATTCCGGGACAGGGGGCTAGAGAGACCCAGTACTTC. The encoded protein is CASSRIPGQGARETQYF.

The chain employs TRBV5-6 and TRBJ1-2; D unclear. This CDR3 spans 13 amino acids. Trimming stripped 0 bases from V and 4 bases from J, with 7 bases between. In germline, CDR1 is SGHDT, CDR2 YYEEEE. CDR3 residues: CASSLDDLYGYTF. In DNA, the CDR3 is TGTGCCAGCAGCTTGGACGACCTCTATGGCTACACCTTC.

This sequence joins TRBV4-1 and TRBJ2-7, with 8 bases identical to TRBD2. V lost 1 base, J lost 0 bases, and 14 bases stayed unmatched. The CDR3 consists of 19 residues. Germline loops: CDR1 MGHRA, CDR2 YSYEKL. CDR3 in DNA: TGCGCCAGCAGCCAAGTCGGGGCGATTGGCGGGGGGAGCTCCTACGAGCAGTACTTC. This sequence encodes CASSQVGAIGGGSSYEQYF.

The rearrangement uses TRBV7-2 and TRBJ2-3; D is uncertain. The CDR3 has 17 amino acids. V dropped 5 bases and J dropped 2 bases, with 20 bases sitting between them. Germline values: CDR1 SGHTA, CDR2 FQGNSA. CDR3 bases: TGTGCCAGCAGCCCAGACCGCCAGCGCGGCCTCACAGATACGCAGTATTTT. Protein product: CASSPDRQRGLTDTQYF.

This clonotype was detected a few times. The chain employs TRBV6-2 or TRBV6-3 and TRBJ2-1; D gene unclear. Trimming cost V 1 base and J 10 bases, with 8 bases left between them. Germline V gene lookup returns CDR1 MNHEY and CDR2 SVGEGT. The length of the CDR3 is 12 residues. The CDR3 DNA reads TGTGCCAGCAGTTACTTCGGCGTCGAGCAGTTCTTC. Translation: CASSYFGVEQFF.

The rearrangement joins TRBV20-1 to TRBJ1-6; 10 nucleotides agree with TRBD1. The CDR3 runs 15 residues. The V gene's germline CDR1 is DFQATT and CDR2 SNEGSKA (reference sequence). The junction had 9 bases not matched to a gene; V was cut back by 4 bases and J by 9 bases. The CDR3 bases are TGCAGTGCTATAGGGGGGACAGGGGTCGCTTCACCCCTCCACTTT. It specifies CSAIGGTGVASPLHF.

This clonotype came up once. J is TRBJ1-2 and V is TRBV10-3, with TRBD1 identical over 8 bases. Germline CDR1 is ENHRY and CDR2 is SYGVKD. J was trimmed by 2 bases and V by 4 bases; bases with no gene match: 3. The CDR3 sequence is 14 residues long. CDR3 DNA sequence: TGTGCCATCAGTGGGACAGGGACAAACTATGGCTACACCTTC. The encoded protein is CAISGTGTNYGYTF.

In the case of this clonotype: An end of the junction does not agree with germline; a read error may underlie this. The CDR3, as DNA: TGTACCAGCAGTTACTCTGAGCGCCAACCCTCCTACAATGAGCAGTTCTTC. Protein product: CTSSYSERQPSYNEQFF. V gene TRBV6-5 combines with J gene TRBJ2-1, with D unclear. CDR3 length equals 17 residues. The germline V gene encodes CDR1 MNHEY and CDR2 SVGAGI.

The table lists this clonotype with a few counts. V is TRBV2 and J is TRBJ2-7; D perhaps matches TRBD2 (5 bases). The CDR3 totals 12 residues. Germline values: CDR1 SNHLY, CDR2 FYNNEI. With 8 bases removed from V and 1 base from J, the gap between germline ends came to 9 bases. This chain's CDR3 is CASARESYEQYF. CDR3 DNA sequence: TGTGCCAGCGCGAGGGAATCCTACGAGCAGTACTTC.

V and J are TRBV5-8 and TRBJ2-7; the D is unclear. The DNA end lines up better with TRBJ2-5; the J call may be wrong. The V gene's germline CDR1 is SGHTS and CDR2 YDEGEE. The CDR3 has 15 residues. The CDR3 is CASSLNGRLIETQYF. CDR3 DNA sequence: TGTGCCAGCAGCTTGAATGGGCGTCTAATAGAGACCCAGTACTTC.

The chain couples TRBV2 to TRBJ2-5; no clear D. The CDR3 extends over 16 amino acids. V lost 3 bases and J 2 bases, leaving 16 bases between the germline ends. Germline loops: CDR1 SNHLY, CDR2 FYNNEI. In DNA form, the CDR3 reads TGTGCCAGCAGTGACGGTCTTGCCGTCGGTCAAGAGACCCAGTACTTC. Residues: CASSDGLAVGQETQYF. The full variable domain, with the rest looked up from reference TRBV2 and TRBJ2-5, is EPEVTQTPSHQVTQMGQEVILRCVPISNHLYFYWYRQILGQKVEFLVSFYNNEISEKSEIFDDQFSVERPDGSNFTLKIRSTKLEDSAMYFCASSDGLAVGQETQYFGPGTRLLVL.

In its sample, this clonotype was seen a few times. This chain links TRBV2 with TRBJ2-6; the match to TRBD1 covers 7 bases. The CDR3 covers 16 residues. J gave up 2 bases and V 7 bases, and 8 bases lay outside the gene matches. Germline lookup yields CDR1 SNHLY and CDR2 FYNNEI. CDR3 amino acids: CASTFDRAAGANVLTF. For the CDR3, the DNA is TGTGCCAGCACATTCGACAGGGCAGCTGGGGCCAACGTCCTGACTTTC.

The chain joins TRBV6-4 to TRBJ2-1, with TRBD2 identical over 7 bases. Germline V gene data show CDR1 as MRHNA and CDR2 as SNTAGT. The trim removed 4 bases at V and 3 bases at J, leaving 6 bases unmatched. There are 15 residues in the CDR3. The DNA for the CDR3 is TGTGCCAGCAGTGCTGGGGAGGGGAACTACAATGAGCAGTTCTTC. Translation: CASSAGEGNYNEQFF.

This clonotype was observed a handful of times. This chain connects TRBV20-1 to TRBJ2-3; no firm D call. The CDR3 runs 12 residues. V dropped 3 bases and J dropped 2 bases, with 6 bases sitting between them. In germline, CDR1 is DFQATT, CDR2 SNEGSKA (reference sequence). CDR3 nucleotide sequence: TGCAGTGCTAGGTGGAACACAGATACGCAGTATTTT. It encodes CSARWNTDTQYF.

The CDR3 spells CASTWRYQETQYF. The DNA for the CDR3 is TGTGCCAGCACCTGGAGGTACCAAGAGACCCAGTACTTC. The V call is TRBV6-2 or TRBV6-3, the J call TRBJ2-5, with D perhaps matching TRBD2 (5 bases). The germline gives CDR1 MNHEY, CDR2 SVGEGT. The CDR3 loop spans 13 amino acids. With 7 bases removed from V and 0 bases from J, the gap between germline ends came to 9 bases.

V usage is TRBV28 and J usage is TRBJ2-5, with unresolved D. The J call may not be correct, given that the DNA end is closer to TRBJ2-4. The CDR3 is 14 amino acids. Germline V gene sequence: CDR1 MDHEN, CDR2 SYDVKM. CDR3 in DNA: TGTGCCAGCAGTTTAGTACTAACCAAAAACATTCAGTACTTC. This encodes CASSLVLTKNIQYF.